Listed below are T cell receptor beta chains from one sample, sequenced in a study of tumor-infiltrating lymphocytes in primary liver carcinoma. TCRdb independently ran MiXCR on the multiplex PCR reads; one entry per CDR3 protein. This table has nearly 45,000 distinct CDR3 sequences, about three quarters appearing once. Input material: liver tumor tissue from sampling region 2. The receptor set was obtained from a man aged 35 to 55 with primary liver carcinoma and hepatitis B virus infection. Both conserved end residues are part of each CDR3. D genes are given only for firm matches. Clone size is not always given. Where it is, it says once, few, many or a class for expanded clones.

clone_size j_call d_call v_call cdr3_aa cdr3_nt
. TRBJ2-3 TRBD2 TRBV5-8 CAGSLGLPGETDTQYF TGTGCCGGCAGCTTGGGACTACCGGGAGAAACAGATACGCAGTATTTT
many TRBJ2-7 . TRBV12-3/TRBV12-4 CASSRGSEQYF TGTGCCAGCAGCCGGGGTTCCGAGCAGTACTTC
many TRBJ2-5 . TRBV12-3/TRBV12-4 CASSLSSGQGGETQYF TGTGCCAGCAGTTTAAGCAGCGGTCAGGGGGGAGAGACCCAGTACTTC
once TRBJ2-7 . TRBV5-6 CASGLSGVASTYEQYF TGTGCCAGCGGCTTGTCAGGGGTAGCTAGCACCTACGAGCAGTACTTC
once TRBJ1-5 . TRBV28 CLSNTSGGLGNQPQHF TGTCTCAGCAATACCTCGGGGGGGTTAGGCAATCAGCCCCAGCATTTT
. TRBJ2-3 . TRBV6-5 CASDPGLPGTDTQYF TGTGCCAGCGACCCAGGACTACCTGGAACAGATACGCAGTATTTT
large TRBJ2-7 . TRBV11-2 CASNPAGGDSEQYF TGTGCCAGCAATCCCGCCGGGGGTGATAGCGAGCAGTACTTC
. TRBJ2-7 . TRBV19 CASSITGPGDYEQYF TGTGCCAGTAGCATTACAGGTCCTGGGGACTACGAGCAGTACTTC
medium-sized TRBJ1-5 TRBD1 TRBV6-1 CASSLQGATQPQHF TGTGCCAGCAGTCTACAGGGGGCCACTCAGCCCCAGCATTTT
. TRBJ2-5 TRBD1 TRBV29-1 CSVEAGRGRAETQYF TGCAGTGTTGAAGCAGGCAGGGGGCGAGCAGAGACCCAGTACTTC
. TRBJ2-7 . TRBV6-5 CTSSSSVGGGEQYF TGTACCAGCAGTTCTTCAGTGGGAGGGGGCGAACAGTACTTC
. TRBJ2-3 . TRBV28 CVSSLTTMGISTDTQYF TGTGTAAGCAGTTTAACGACCATGGGAATTAGCACAGACACGCAGTATTTT
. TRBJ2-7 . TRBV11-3 CACSSQWREHYF TGTGCCTGCAGCTCCCAATGGAGGGAGCATTACTTC
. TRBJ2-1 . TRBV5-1 CANSLISLGYNEQFF TGCGCCAACAGCCTGATTAGCCTGGGCTACAATGAGCAGTTCTTC
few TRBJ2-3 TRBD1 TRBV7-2 CASSRGTGVTDTQYF TGTGCCAGCAGCCGGGGGACAGGGGTCACAGATACGCAGTATTTT
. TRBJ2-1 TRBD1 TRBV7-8 CANRPNPDRGPYNEQFF TGTGCCAACCGCCCGAACCCGGACAGGGGGCCCTACAATGAGCAGTTCTTC
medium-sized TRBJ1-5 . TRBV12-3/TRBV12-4 CASSSPGHVSNQPQHF TGTGCCAGCAGTTCTCCGGGACACGTTAGCAATCAGCCCCAGCATTTT
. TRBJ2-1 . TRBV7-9 CAGSLEGSRSEQLF TGTGCCGGCAGTTTAGAAGGTAGTCGGTCTGAGCAGCTCTTC
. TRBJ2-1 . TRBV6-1 CASSEEVGGYDEQFF TGTGCCAGCAGTGAAGAAGTGGGAGGATACGATGAACAGTTCTTC
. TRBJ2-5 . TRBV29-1 CSVTDPDIQETQYF TGCAGCGTGACGGACCCGGACATACAAGAGACTCAGTACTTC
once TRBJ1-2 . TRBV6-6 CTSGEGPAGGGYGYTF TGTACCAGCGGTGAAGGTCCGGCCGGAGGAGGATATGGCTACACCTTC
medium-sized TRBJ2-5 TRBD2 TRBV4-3 CASSQLLSGSGQYF TGCGCCAGCAGCCAACTCCTTAGCGGGAGTGGGCAGTACTTC
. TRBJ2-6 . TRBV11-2 CASSMGEKRDISLSGANVPTF TGTGCCAGCAGCATGGGGGAAAAGAGGGACATTTCCCTCTCTGGGGCCAACGTCCCGACTTTC
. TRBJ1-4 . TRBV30 CTWRAAGQHNEKLFF TGTACCTGGAGGGCCGCGGGGCAGCACAATGAAAAACTGTTTTTT
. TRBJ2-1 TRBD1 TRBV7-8 CANSLVGTGVNVQFF TGTGCCAACAGCCTAGTCGGGACAGGGGTCAATGTGCAGTTCTTC
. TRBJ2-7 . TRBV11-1 CASGLTGLGEYEQYF TGTGCCAGCGGCCTAACGGGATTGGGAGAATACGAGCAGTACTTC
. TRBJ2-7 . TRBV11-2 CASSSNRSSYEQRF TGTGCCAGCAGCTCTAACAGGAGCTCCTACGAGCAGCGCTTC
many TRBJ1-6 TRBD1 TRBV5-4 CASTGQGSPLHF TGTGCCAGCACCGGACAGGGGTCACCCCTCCACTTT
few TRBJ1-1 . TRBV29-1 CSVEDLQGMNTEAFF TGCAGCGTTGAAGATCTTCAGGGGATGAACACTGAAGCTTTCTTT
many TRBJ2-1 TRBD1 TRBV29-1 CSVRDRSAYNEQFF TGCAGCGTCAGGGACAGAAGCGCCTACAATGAGCAGTTCTTC
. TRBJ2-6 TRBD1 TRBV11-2 CASSMGGDRGIPPSEANVLTF TGTGCCAGCAGCATGGGGGGAGACAGGGGCATTCCCCCCTCTGAGGCCAACGTCCTGACTTTC
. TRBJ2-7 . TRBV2 CASSGAGGPFGEQYF TGTGCCAGCAGTGGAGCGGGCGGACCATTTGGCGAGCAGTACTTC
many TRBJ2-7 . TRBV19 CASSSSLGVRYEQYF TGTGCCAGTAGTTCTTCCCTGGGAGTTCGCTACGAGCAGTACTTC
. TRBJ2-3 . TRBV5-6 CANSLRRGHGDTQYF TGTGCCAACAGCTTGCGCCGAGGCCACGGGGATACGCAGTATTTT
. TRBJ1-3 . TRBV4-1 CASSQKPDTVRPIYF TGCGCCAGCAGTCAAAAACCGGACACAGTTCGGCCCATATATTTT
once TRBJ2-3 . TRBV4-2 CASSPMAGLVDTQYF TGTGCCAGCAGCCCTATGGCGGGACTCGTAGATACGCAGTATTTT
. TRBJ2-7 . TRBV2 CASSSDRLYEQYF TGTGCCAGCAGCTCTGACAGGTTATACGAGCAGTACTTC